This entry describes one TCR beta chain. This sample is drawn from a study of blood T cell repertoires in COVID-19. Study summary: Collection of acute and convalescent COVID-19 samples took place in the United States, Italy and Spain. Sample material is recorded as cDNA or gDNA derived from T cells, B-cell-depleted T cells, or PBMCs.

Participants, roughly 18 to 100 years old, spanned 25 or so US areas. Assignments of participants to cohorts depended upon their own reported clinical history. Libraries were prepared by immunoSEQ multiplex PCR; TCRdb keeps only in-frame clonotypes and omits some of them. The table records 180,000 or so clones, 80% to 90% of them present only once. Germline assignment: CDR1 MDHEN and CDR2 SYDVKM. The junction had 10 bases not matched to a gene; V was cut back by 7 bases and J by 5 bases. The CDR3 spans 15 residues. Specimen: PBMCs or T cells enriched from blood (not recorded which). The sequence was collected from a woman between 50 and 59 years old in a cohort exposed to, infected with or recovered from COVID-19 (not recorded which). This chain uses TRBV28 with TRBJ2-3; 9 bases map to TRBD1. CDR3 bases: TGTGCCAGCACCGCACCGGGACAGGGCAAAGATACGCAGTATTTT. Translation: CASTAPGQGKDTQYF.